The following is a T cell receptor beta chain sequence with its context. The CDR3 runs 13 residues. The V gene lost 0 bases and the J gene lost 5 bases, with 9 bases spanning the gap. CDR1 and CDR2 (germline): SGHDT, YYEEEE. The data were taken from a study of cytomegalovirus exposure and HLA in healthy donors. Overall study: It was reported in a later analysis that the 100 to 150 validation repertoires used the same platform as the 550 to 850 first-cohort repertoires.

A 120-subject validation cohort, separate from the roughly 700-subject first cohort, supplied the donors. Profiling relied on immunoSEQ multiplex PCR, and the TCRdb table lists in-frame clones only, not all of them. The sample lists 150,000 to 200,000 clones, 70% to 90% occurring once. The V gene is TRBV5-6, the J gene TRBJ2-7; D unresolved. The receptor's source is a man between 18 and 35 years old in good health and CMV-seronegative. Source material: PBMCs. CDR3 sequence: CASSLDAGHEQYV. CDR3 sequence (DNA): TGTGCCAGCAGCTTGGATGCAGGACACGAGCAGTACGTC.